This is a list of T cell receptor beta chains from one sample in a study of shared clonotypes between healthy human individuals. Libraries were prepared by immunoSEQ multiplex PCR; TCRdb keeps only in-frame clonotypes and omits some of them. The sample has roughly 1,500,000 clones, around 98% seen once. Sequenced material: naive CD4+ T cells sorted from blood. The receptors stem from a man aged 25-45 years in good health. The CDR3 runs from the conserved cysteine through the conserved F or W. A D gene is named only where the DNA matches it firmly. Rows give clone size only sometimes, using once, few, many, or a class for an expanded clone.

clone_size	cdr3_length	v_call	d_call	j_call	cdr3_aa	cdr3_nt
NA	11	TRBV20-1	NA	TRBJ1-1	CSASSPKEAFF	TGCAGTGCTAGTTCACCCAAGGAAGCTTTCTTT
NA	13	TRBV2	NA	TRBJ2-7	CASSGQTPYEQYF	TGTGCCAGCAGTGGGCAGACCCCCTACGAGCAGTACTTC
NA	13	TRBV29-1	NA	TRBJ1-1	CNYGVGPNTEAFF	TGCAACTACGGAGTCGGCCCAAACACTGAAGCTTTCTTT
NA	13	TRBV7-3	NA	TRBJ1-1	CASSFRGLTEAFF	TGTGCCAGCAGCTTTAGGGGTCTTACTGAAGCTTTCTTT
NA	12	TRBV14	NA	TRBJ1-3	CASSPEGNTIYF	TGTGCCAGCAGCCCTGAAGGAAACACCATATATTTT
once	14	TRBV5-1	NA	TRBJ2-5	CASSRGTAQETQYF	TGCGCCAGCAGCCGGGGAACCGCCCAAGAGACCCAGTACTTC
NA	14	TRBV7-2	NA	TRBJ2-7	CASSLGGASYEQYF	TGTGCCAGCAGCTTAGGGGGCGCATCCTACGAGCAGTACTTC
NA	15	TRBV19	NA	TRBJ2-1	CASSIQTSILYEQFF	TGTGCCAGTAGTATACAAACTAGCATCCTCTATGAGCAGTTCTTC
NA	16	TRBV18	NA	TRBJ1-5	CASSPRPPSSNQPQHF	TGTGCCAGCTCACCAAGGCCTCCTTCTAGCAATCAGCCCCAGCATTTT
NA	19	TRBV21-1	NA	TRBJ2-1	CASSKARSDGPRLYNEQFF	TGTGCCAGCAGCAAAGCGCGTAGCGACGGGCCCCGACTCTACAATGAGCAGTTCTTC
once	15	TRBV6-1	TRBD1	TRBJ1-5	CASSEGGTGNQPQHF	TGTGCCAGCAGTGAAGGGGGGACAGGCAATCAGCCCCAGCATTTT
NA	18	TRBV28	TRBD2	TRBJ2-3	CASSSLPGLAEGTDTQYF	TGTGCCAGCAGTTCACTACCCGGACTAGCGGAGGGCACAGATACGCAGTATTTT
once	13	TRBV9	NA	TRBJ2-3	CASGSGGTDTQYF	TGTGCCAGCGGGAGTGGGGGCACAGATACGCAGTATTTT
NA	15	TRBV15	NA	TRBJ2-7	CATSRAPGRSEEQYF	TGTGCCACCAGCAGAGCACCAGGGCGGAGTGAAGAGCAGTACTTC
NA	16	TRBV7-6	TRBD2	TRBJ2-1	CASSLGSAGGYNEQFF	TGTGCCAGCAGCTTAGGTTCGGCGGGAGGGTACAATGAGCAGTTCTTC
NA	13	TRBV4-2	NA	TRBJ2-7	CASSQTDSGEQYF	TGTGCCAGCAGCCAGACGGACTCCGGGGAGCAGTACTTC
once	15	TRBV28	NA	TRBJ2-2	CASSLLTGPSGELFF	TGTGCCAGCAGTTTATTGACAGGCCCATCCGGGGAGCTGTTTTTT
NA	16	TRBV18	NA	TRBJ2-7	CASSPRRQLSSYEQYF	TGTGCCAGCTCACCACGACGACAGCTCAGCTCCTACGAGCAGTACTTC
NA	16	TRBV9	TRBD2	TRBJ2-3	CASSVGDSGRTDTQYF	TGTGCCAGCAGCGTAGGGGATAGCGGGAGAACAGATACGCAGTATTTT
NA	12	TRBV5-6	NA	TRBJ2-2	CASSLVGGELFF	TGTGCCAGCAGCTTGGTTGGCGGGGAGCTGTTTTTT
once	17	TRBV5-4	NA	TRBJ2-3	CASSRTSAGLGADTQYF	TGTGCCAGCTCTCGAACAAGTGCGGGGTTGGGGGCAGATACGCAGTATTTT
NA	13	TRBV6-4	NA	TRBJ2-7	CASSQGTSNEQYF	TGTGCCAGCAGTCAAGGGACGTCCAACGAGCAGTACTTC
once	13	TRBV7-9	NA	TRBJ2-7	CASSPDRFYEQYF	TGTGCCAGCAGCCCAGATCGGTTTTACGAGCAGTACTTC
once	14	TRBV5-1	TRBD1	TRBJ1-2	CASSLALTGDGYTF	TGCGCCAGCAGCTTGGCCCTGACAGGGGATGGCTACACCTTC
NA	15	TRBV7-2	NA	TRBJ1-3	CASSPDPAGGNTIYF	TGTGCCAGCAGCCCAGACCCGGCCGGCGGAAACACCATATATTTT